A single sample gave rise to the 15 T cell receptor beta chains below, sequenced in a study of T cells in Graves' hyperthyroidism and ophthalmopathy. The investigators amplified TCR beta CDR3 regions from RNA transcripts. The HTBI set primed first-round TCR CDR3 RT-PCR. In TCRdb, the multiplex PCR reads were re-called with MiXCR into one record per CDR3 protein. The sample holds a few hundred thousand distinct CDR3 sequences; approximately 19% are singletons and the top ten take around 3.6%. Specimen: blood. The receptor source for this set is a woman aged 18-29 years with Graves' hyperthyroidism.

This clonotype was seen ten or more times. The gene calls are TRBV20-1 and TRBJ2-2; 12 positions agree with TRBD1. J gave up 3 bases and V 5 bases, and 10 bases lay outside the gene matches. The CDR3 covers 17 residues. Per germline, CDR1 DFQATT and CDR2 SNEGSKA (reference sequence). The CDR3 nucleotides read TGCAGTGCTCGGGACAGGGGGCGAAGGTTCGACACCGGGGAGCTGTTTTTT. Its translation is CSARDRGRRFDTGELFF.

The rearrangement joins TRBV2 to TRBJ2-7, with a tentative D call TRBD1 (6 bases). The length of the CDR3 is 13 residues. Trimming stripped 6 bases from V and 0 bases from J, with 9 bases between. Per the germline V gene, CDR1 is SNHLY and CDR2 is FYNNEI. CDR3 coding DNA: TGTGCCAGCAGAGACAGGAACTCCTACGAGCAGTACTTC. This gives the protein CASRDRNSYEQYF. Complete variable domain (other parts from reference TRBV2 and TRBJ2-7): EPEVTQTPSHQVTQMGQEVILRCVPISNHLYFYWYRQILGQKVEFLVSFYNNEISEKSEIFDDQFSVERPDGSNFTLKIRSTKLEDSAMYFCASRDRNSYEQYFGPGTRLTVT.

In this sample, this clonotype turned up many times. The rearrangement uses TRBV6-1 and TRBJ1-5; D gene uncertain. Between the trimmed V and J ends, which lost 5 bases and 6 bases, there was a span of 11 bases. Germline V gene sequence: CDR1 MNHNS, CDR2 SASEGT. CDR3 length: 13 amino acids. CDR3 loop: CASSPSSSQPQHF. CDR3 coding DNA: TGTGCCAGCAGTCCATCCTCTTCTCAGCCCCAGCATTTT.

There are many counts of this clonotype. The genes are TRBV20-1 and TRBJ2-5, with 10 nucleotides matching TRBD1. With 5 bases clipped from V and 4 bases from J, the junction kept 10 bases outside the gene matches. The length of the CDR3 is 15 residues. Looked up from germline, CDR1 is DFQATT and CDR2 is SNEGSKA (reference sequence). The CDR3 sequence is CSALGGQGRTETQYF. CDR3 nucleotides: TGCAGTGCTTTGGGGGGACAGGGGCGAACAGAGACCCAGTACTTC.

This clonotype was seen only once. J is TRBJ1-1 and V is TRBV6-1; no clear D. The CDR3 extends over 15 amino acids. CDR1 and CDR2 from the germline V gene are MNHNS and SASEGT. Trimming pared 8 bases from V and 0 bases from J, leaving 16 bases between. The CDR3 spells CASRVKFGLNTEAFF. The CDR3 DNA is TGTGCCAGCCGCGTCAAGTTCGGCCTGAACACTGAAGCTTTCTTT.

In its sample, this clonotype was seen many times. The chain links TRBV7-9 to TRBJ2-7; weak D call: TRBD1 (6 bases). Per the germline V gene, CDR1 is SEHNR and CDR2 is FQNEAQ (reference sequence). The length of the CDR3 is 13 residues. Trimming took 1 base from V and 5 from J, leaving 9 bases between them. CDR3 amino acids: CASSLEQGDEQYF. The CDR3 DNA follows: TGTGCCAGCAGCTTAGAACAGGGCGACGAGCAGTACTTC.

This clonotype was observed at least ten times. J is TRBJ1-5 and V is TRBV2; D call uncertain. The CDR3 contains 14 residues. Germline assignment: CDR1 SNHLY and CDR2 FYNNEI. Between the trimmed V and J ends, which lost 6 bases and 2 bases, there was a span of 11 bases. CDR3 nucleotide sequence: TGTGCCAGCAGGGAAAGAATCGGCAATCAGCCCCAGCATTTT. Protein product: CASRERIGNQPQHF. Drawing the rest from reference TRBV2 and TRBJ1-5, the complete variable domain is EPEVTQTPSHQVTQMGQEVILRCVPISNHLYFYWYRQILGQKVEFLVSFYNNEISEKSEIFDDQFSVERPDGSNFTLKIRSTKLEDSAMYFCASRERIGNQPQHFGDGTRLSIL.

This clonotype was recorded many times. The J gene is TRBJ2-5, the V gene TRBV12-3 or TRBV12-4; possible D gene TRBD2, 5 bases. The CDR3 is 15 amino acids. Trimming stripped 6 bases from V and 5 bases from J, with 19 bases between. Written as DNA, the CDR3 is TGTGCCAGCAGACCTACTAGATTTAGCTCGGAGACCCAGTACTTC. Translating gives CASRPTRFSSETQYF.

This clonotype was picked up many times. The chain couples TRBV27 to TRBJ1-6; 10 nucleotides line up with TRBD1. This CDR3 is built from 14 residues. Germline V gene lookup returns CDR1 MNHEY and CDR2 SMNVEV (reference sequence). V shed 5 bases, J shed 13 bases, and the junction held 8 bases outside the gene matches. DNA for the CDR3: TGTGCCAGCAGTCAGGACAGGGGGGGTTGGCCCCTCCACTTT. Its translation: CASSQDRGGWPLHF.

There are many counts of this clonotype. This chain links TRBV5-1 with TRBJ1-1; 8 bases are shared with TRBD1. The length of the CDR3 is 15 residues. V lost 2 bases to trimming and J lost 6 bases; unmatched junction nucleotides: 9. CDR1 SGHRS and CDR2 YFSETQ come from the germline V gene. The CDR3 loop reads CASSLIPGGEPEAFF. The CDR3 DNA reads TGCGCCAGCAGCTTAATCCCAGGGGGCGAACCTGAAGCTTTCTTT.

This clonotype showed up many times. The genes are TRBV11-1 and TRBJ2-7; TRBD1 might be the D (5 bases). V was pared by 1 base and J by 2 bases, with 9 bases between. Germline V lookup: CDR1 SGHAT, CDR2 FQDESV (reference sequence). The CDR3 covers 14 residues. The DNA for the CDR3 is TGTGCCAGCAGCTTAGTCAGGGAAGCCTACGAGCAGTACTTC. Residues: CASSLVREAYEQYF.

In this sample, this clonotype turned up many times. The chain joins TRBV5-1 to TRBJ2-5, with 7 nucleotides matching TRBD2. With V trimmed by 6 bases and J by 4 bases, 9 bases remained unmatched. CDR1 and CDR2 from the germline V gene are SGHRS and YFSETQ. The CDR3 has 14 residues. CDR3 DNA: TGCGCCAGCACCCCGGGGGGAAGGCCAGAGACCCAGTACTTC. Its protein product is CASTPGGRPETQYF. Full variable domain (rest looked up from reference TRBV5-1 and TRBJ2-5): KAGVTQTPRYLIKTRGQQVTLSCSPISGHRSVSWYQQTPGQGLQFLFEYFSETQRNKGNFPGRFSGRQFSNSRSEMNVSTLELGDSALYLCASTPGGRPETQYFGPGTRLLVL.

This clonotype was seen ten or more times. The genes are TRBV7-9 and TRBJ2-7; TRBD2 matches at 7 bases. J lost 4 bases, V lost 2 bases, and 5 bases had no gene match. Per germline, CDR1 SEHNR and CDR2 FQNEAQ (reference sequence). CDR3 length equals 14 residues. The CDR3 nucleotides are TGTGCCAGCAGCTTAAGCGGGGACGGGTACGAGCAGTACTTC. Protein sequence: CASSLSGDGYEQYF.

This clonotype was recorded many times. The V gene is TRBV5-1, the J gene TRBJ2-6; tentative D call: TRBD1 (6 bases). The germline V gene has CDR1 SGHRS and CDR2 YFSETQ. There are 15 residues in the CDR3. V was shortened by 6 bases and J by 0 bases, with 10 bases between the two germline ends. The CDR3 is CASNGQPSGANVLTF. The DNA of the CDR3 is TGCGCCAGCAATGGACAGCCCTCTGGGGCCAACGTCCTGACTTTC.

This clonotype was seen ten or more times. The chain recombines TRBV12-3 or TRBV12-4 with TRBJ2-2, with D unresolved. V shed 5 bases and J shed 4 bases, with 17 bases lying between them. The CDR3 loop spans 16 amino acids. The chain's CDR3 is CASSPSVGVGTGELFF. The CDR3 nucleotides are TGTGCCAGCAGTCCCTCGGTCGGAGTCGGCACCGGGGAGCTGTTTTTT.